The clone carrying this TCR beta chain was seen repeatedly, ten times or more. Sequence at one end of the junction differs from germline and may be a read error. The germline V gene has CDR1 SGHAT and CDR2 FQNNGV. The CDR3 has 10 residues. The sample comes from a study of T cells in Graves' hyperthyroidism and ophthalmopathy. TCR beta CDR3 region amplification was performed from RNA transcripts. With the HTBI primer set, the TCR CDR3 went through a first round of RT-PCR. TCRdb analysed the multiplex PCR reads with MiXCR anew, one entry per CDR3 protein. The top ten hold 7.8% of the sample, which has around 300,000 distinct CDR3 sequences, about 14% seen once.

Sequenced sample: blood. The source of this sequence is a woman between 25 and 40 years old with Graves' hyperthyroidism that later progressed to Graves' ophthalmopathy. The chain uses TRBV11-2 and TRBJ1-1; D unclear. CDR3 sequence (DNA): TGTGCCACCAGCGAGTTCGAAGCTTTCTTT. As protein: CATSEFEAFF.